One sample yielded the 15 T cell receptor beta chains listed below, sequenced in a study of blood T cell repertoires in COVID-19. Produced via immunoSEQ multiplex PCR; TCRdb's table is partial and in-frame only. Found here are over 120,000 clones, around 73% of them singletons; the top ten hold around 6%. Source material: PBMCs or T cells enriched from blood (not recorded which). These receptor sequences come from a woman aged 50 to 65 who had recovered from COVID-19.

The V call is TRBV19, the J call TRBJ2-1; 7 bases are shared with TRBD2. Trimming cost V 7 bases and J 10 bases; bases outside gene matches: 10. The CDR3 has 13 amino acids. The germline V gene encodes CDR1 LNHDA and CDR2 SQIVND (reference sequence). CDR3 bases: TGTGCCAGTAATCCCTCGGGGGGATGGGAGCAGTTCTTC. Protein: CASNPSGGWEQFF.

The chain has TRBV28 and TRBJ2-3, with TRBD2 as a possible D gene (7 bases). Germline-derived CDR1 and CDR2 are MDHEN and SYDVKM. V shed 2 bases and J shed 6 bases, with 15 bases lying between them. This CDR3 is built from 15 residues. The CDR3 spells CASSLGAGAGDTQYF. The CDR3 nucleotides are TGTGCCAGCAGTTTAGGGGCGGGGGCTGGGGATACGCAGTATTTT.

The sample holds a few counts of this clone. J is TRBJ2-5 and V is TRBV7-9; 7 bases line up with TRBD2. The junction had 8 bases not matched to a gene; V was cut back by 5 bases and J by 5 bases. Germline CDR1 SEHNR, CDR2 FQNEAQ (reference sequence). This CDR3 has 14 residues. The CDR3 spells CASSPPRGGETQYF. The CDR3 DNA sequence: TGTGCCAGCAGCCCACCTCGGGGAGGGGAGACCCAGTACTTC. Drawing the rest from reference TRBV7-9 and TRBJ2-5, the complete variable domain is DTGVSQNPRHKITKRGQNVTFRCDPISEHNRLYWYRQTLGQGPEFLTYFQNEAQLEKSRLLSDRFSAERPKGSFSTLEIQRTEQGDSAMYLCASSPPRGGETQYFGPGTRLLVL.

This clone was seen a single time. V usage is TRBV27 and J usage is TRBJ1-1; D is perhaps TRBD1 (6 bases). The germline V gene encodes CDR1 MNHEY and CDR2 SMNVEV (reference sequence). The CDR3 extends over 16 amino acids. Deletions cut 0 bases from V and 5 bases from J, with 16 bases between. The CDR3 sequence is CASSLSPVTGRTEAFF. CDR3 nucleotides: TGTGCCAGCAGTTTATCCCCCGTCACAGGGCGGACTGAAGCTTTCTTT.

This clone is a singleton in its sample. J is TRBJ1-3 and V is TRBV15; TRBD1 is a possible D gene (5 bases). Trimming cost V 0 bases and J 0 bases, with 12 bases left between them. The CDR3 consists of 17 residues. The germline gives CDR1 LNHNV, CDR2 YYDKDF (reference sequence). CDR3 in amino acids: CATSRDLGQNSGNTIYF. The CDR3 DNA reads TGTGCCACCAGCAGAGATCTAGGACAAAACTCTGGAAACACCATATATTTT.

The CDR3 is CASTTRGLSYNEQFF. The CDR3 DNA follows: TGTGCCAGCACCACCAGGGGGCTATCCTACAATGAGCAGTTCTTC. The chain couples TRBV28 to TRBJ2-1; 8 nucleotides agree with TRBD1. Unmatched junction bases numbered 6, after V lost 7 bases and J lost 1 base. The germline V gene has CDR1 MDHEN and CDR2 SYDVKM. The CDR3 totals 15 residues.

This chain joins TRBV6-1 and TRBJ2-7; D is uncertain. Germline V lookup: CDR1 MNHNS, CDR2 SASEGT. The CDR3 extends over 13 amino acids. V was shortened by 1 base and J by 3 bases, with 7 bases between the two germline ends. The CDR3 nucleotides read TGTGCCAGCAGTGAAGATGCAGACTACGAGCAGTACGTC. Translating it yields CASSEDADYEQYV.

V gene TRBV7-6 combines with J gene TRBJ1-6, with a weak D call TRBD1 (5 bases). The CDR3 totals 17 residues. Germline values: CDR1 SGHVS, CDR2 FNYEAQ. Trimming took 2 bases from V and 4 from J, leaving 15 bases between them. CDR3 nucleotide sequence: TGTGCCAGCAGCTTAAGTGGGGGAGGCACTTATAATTCACCCCTCCACTTT. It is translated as CASSLSGGGTYNSPLHF.

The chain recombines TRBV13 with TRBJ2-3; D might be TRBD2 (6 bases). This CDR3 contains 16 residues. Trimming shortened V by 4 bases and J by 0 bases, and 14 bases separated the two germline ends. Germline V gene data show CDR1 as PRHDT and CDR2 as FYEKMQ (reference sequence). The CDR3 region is CASSSSGLASTDTQYF. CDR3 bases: TGTGCCAGCAGCTCCTCGGGACTTGCTAGCACAGATACGCAGTATTTT.

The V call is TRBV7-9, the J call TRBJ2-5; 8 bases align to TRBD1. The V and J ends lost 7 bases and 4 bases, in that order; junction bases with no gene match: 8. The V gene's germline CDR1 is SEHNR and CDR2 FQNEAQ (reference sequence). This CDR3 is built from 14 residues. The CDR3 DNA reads TGTGCCAGCAAATCTTCAGGGGGCAGAGAGACCCAGTACTTC. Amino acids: CASKSSGGRETQYF.

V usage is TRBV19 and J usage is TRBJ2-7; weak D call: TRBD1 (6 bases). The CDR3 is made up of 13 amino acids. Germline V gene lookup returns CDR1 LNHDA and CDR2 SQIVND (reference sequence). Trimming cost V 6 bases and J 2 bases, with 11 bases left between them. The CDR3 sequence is CASRGTMTYEQYF. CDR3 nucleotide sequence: TGTGCCAGTAGGGGGACAATGACCTACGAGCAGTACTTC.

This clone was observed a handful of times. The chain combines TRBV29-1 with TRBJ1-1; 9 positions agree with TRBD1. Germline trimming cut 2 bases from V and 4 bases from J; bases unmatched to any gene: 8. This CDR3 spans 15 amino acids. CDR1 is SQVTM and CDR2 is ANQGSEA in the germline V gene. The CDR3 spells CSVEPFGTGRTEAFF. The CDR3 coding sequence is TGCAGCGTTGAACCGTTCGGGACAGGGCGCACTGAAGCTTTCTTT.

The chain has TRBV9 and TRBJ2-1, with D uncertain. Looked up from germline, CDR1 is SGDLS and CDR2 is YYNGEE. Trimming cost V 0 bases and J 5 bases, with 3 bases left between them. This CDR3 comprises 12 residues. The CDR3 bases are TGTGCCAGCAGCGTAGCCAACAATGAGCAGTTCTTC. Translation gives CASSVANNEQFF.

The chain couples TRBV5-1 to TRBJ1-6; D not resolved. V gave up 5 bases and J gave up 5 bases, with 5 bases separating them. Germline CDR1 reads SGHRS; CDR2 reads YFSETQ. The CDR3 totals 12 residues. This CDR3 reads CASRQNNSPLHF. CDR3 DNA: TGCGCCAGCAGACAAAATAATTCACCCCTCCACTTT.

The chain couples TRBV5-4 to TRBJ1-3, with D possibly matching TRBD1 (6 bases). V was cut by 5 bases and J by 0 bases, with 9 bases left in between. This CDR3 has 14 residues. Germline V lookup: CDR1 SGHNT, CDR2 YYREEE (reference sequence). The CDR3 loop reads CASSQDSSGNTIYF. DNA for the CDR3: TGTGCCAGCAGTCAGGACAGCTCTGGAAACACCATATATTTT.